The rows below give T cell receptor beta chains drawn from one sample of a study of CD8 T cells in ankylosing spondylitis. TCRdb re-called the 5' RACE reads with MiXCR, one entry per CDR3 protein. The sample shows roughly 700,000 distinct CDR3 sequences, roughly 19% of them seen only once. The sequencing sample was made of blood, either unsorted or a sorted T cell fraction (not recorded which). These receptors were collected from a male donor with ankylosing spondylitis. CDR3s include the opening cysteine and the closing phenylalanine or tryptophan. Each record gives: J gene, clone size, D gene, V gene, CDR3 DNA, CDR3 protein. A D gene is named only where the DNA matches it firmly. Expanded clones get a size class; other rows say once, few or many, or leave the size out.

J: TRBJ2-1; size: -; D: -; V: TRBV4-1; DNA: TGCGCCAGCAGCCCGCCTATGGATGAGCAGTTCTTC; CDR3: CASSPPMDEQFF
J: TRBJ2-3; size: -; D: -; V: TRBV12-3/TRBV12-4; DNA: TGTGCCAGCAGTTTAGCCCCGGACGAGACAGATACGCAGTATTTT; CDR3: CASSLAPDETDTQYF
J: TRBJ2-7; size: -; D: TRBD2; V: TRBV12-3/TRBV12-4; DNA: TGTGCCAGCAGCCCGACGGGACTAGCGGGAGGCCGGTTCGAGCAGTACTTC; CDR3: CASSPTGLAGGRFEQYF
J: TRBJ1-2; size: few; D: TRBD1; V: TRBV12-3/TRBV12-4; DNA: TGTGCCAGCAGCTTGCGGGGACAGGGGTATGGCTACACCTTC; CDR3: CASSLRGQGYGYTF
J: TRBJ2-7; size: -; D: TRBD1; V: TRBV19; DNA: TGTGCCAGTAATCCGGGACAGGGGGTCTACGAGCAGTACTTC; CDR3: CASNPGQGVYEQYF
J: TRBJ2-3; size: -; D: -; V: TRBV5-1; DNA: TGCGCCAGCAGCTTGGGGGGGGCGCTTATAGATACGCAGTATTTT; CDR3: CASSLGGALIDTQYF
J: TRBJ1-3; size: many; D: -; V: TRBV7-9; DNA: TGTGCCAGCAGCTTGGGCGCCAGCTCTGGAAACACCATATATTTT; CDR3: CASSLGASSGNTIYF
J: TRBJ1-1; size: few; D: TRBD1; V: TRBV20-1; DNA: TGCAGGGGAACCGACAGGGTGAACACTGAAGCTTTCTTT; CDR3: CRGTDRVNTEAFF
J: TRBJ2-5; size: few; D: -; V: TRBV10-3; DNA: TGTGCCACCGCCGATCCGGGCGCACCATCCTTCCAAGAGACCCAGTACTTC; CDR3: CATADPGAPSFQETQYF
J: TRBJ2-5; size: few; D: -; V: TRBV2; DNA: TGTGCCAGCAGTCCACACCAGTACCAAGAGACCCAGTACTTC; CDR3: CASSPHQYQETQYF
J: TRBJ2-2; size: few; D: TRBD1; V: TRBV12-3/TRBV12-4; DNA: TGTGCCAGCAGCCTAGGACAGGGTGGTTACGCCGGGGAGCTGTTTTTT; CDR3: CASSLGQGGYAGELFF
J: TRBJ2-2; size: few; D: TRBD2; V: TRBV4-2; DNA: TGTGCCAGCAGCCGAGGGCGGGAGGTGTCCGGGGAGCTGTTTTTT; CDR3: CASSRGREVSGELFF
J: TRBJ1-1; size: few; D: -; V: TRBV29-1; DNA: TGCAGCGTGGAACAGCACACTGAAGCTTTCTTT; CDR3: CSVEQHTEAFF
J: TRBJ2-7; size: few; D: -; V: TRBV11-2; DNA: TGTGCCAGCAGCTTAGGAGGGGGAGACTACGAGCAGTACTTC; CDR3: CASSLGGGDYEQYF
J: TRBJ2-1; size: few; D: -; V: TRBV20-1; DNA: TGCAGCCCTCACTTGGGCGGCTACAATGAGCAGTTCTTC; CDR3: CSPHLGGYNEQFF
J: TRBJ2-4; size: few; D: TRBD1; V: TRBV24-1; DNA: TGTGCCACCAGTGATTTTGGGACAGGCGAAAACATTCAGTACTTC; CDR3: CATSDFGTGENIQYF
J: TRBJ2-1; size: few; D: TRBD2; V: TRBV2; DNA: TGTGCCAGCAGTGGGACTAGCGCCGTCGGTGAGCAGTTCTTC; CDR3: CASSGTSAVGEQFF
J: TRBJ2-7; size: -; D: -; V: TRBV29-1; DNA: TGCAGCGTTGTTGGGGACAACTCCTACGAGCAGTACTTC; CDR3: CSVVGDNSYEQYF
J: TRBJ2-3; size: -; D: TRBD2; V: TRBV12-3/TRBV12-4; DNA: TGTGCCAGCAGTCCCCTCGTTAGCGGGTTTAGCACAGATACGCAGTATTTT; CDR3: CASSPLVSGFSTDTQYF
J: TRBJ1-2; size: few; D: -; V: TRBV5-6; DNA: TGTGCCAGCAGCTTCGCTCAGGGATATGACTATGGCTACACCTTC; CDR3: CASSFAQGYDYGYTF
J: TRBJ2-3; size: -; D: TRBD1; V: TRBV7-9; DNA: TGTGCCAGCAGCTTACGGACAGGCACTAGCACAGATACGCAGTATTTT; CDR3: CASSLRTGTSTDTQYF
J: TRBJ2-2; size: -; D: TRBD2; V: TRBV6-5; DNA: TGTGCCAGCAGTTACGCGGGGGGGGTAACCGGGGAGCTGTTTTTT; CDR3: CASSYAGGVTGELFF
J: TRBJ1-1; size: -; D: -; V: TRBV12-3/TRBV12-4; DNA: TGTGCCAGTACCGGGACCGATCGTGTGAACACTGAAGCTTTCTTT; CDR3: CASTGTDRVNTEAFF
J: TRBJ2-7; size: many; D: TRBD2; V: TRBV20-1; DNA: TGCAGTGCTGATAAAAGCGGGGGCCGCTCCTACGAGCAGTACTTC; CDR3: CSADKSGGRSYEQYF
J: TRBJ2-7; size: -; D: -; V: TRBV7-9; DNA: TGTGCCAGCAGCTTAGTACAGGGATCAAGCTCCTACGAGCAGTACTTC; CDR3: CASSLVQGSSSYEQYF
J: TRBJ2-2; size: few; D: -; V: TRBV10-3; DNA: TGTGCCATCAGTGATCTAGCGAGAAACACCGGGGAGCTGTTTTTT; CDR3: CAISDLARNTGELFF
J: TRBJ2-5; size: -; D: -; V: TRBV7-2; DNA: TGTGCCAGCAGCTCCTCCTCGTACCAAGAGACCCAGTACTTC; CDR3: CASSSSSYQETQYF
J: TRBJ2-5; size: -; D: -; V: TRBV7-9; DNA: TGTGCCAGCAGCTTAGGTATATCTGCGGATCAAGAGACCCAGTACTTC; CDR3: CASSLGISADQETQYF
J: TRBJ2-1; size: few; D: -; V: TRBV4-3; DNA: TGCGCCAGCAGCTTCCGGCTGGAGCACAATGAGCAGTTCTTC; CDR3: CASSFRLEHNEQFF
J: TRBJ2-3; size: -; D: -; V: TRBV10-3; DNA: TGTGCCATCAGTGGGACCCCCGCGAGGGATACGCAGTATTTT; CDR3: CAISGTPARDTQYF
J: TRBJ2-7; size: few; D: -; V: TRBV20-1; DNA: TGCAGTGCTAGAGGCGGCAGAAGGATTTCCTACGAGCAGTACTTC; CDR3: CSARGGRRISYEQYF
J: TRBJ1-5; size: -; D: -; V: TRBV11-2; DNA: TGTGCCAGCAGCTTAGCGGGCAGCGGGCAGCCCCAGCATTTT; CDR3: CASSLAGSGQPQHF
J: TRBJ1-2; size: -; D: TRBD1; V: TRBV20-1; DNA: TGCAGTGCAACAGGGGGCAGCAACTATGGCTACACCTTC; CDR3: CSATGGSNYGYTF
J: TRBJ2-7; size: -; D: -; V: TRBV3-1; DNA: TGTGCCAGCAGCCATTCCGGAACGGGCACGGGGGAGCAGTACTTC; CDR3: CASSHSGTGTGEQYF
J: TRBJ1-3; size: -; D: -; V: TRBV2; DNA: TGTGCCAGCAGTGAGCGGCGCTCTGGAAACACCATATATTTT; CDR3: CASSERRSGNTIYF
J: TRBJ2-7; size: few; D: -; V: TRBV5-1; DNA: TGCGCCAGCAGCTTCACCGGGGAACTCTACGAGCAGTACTTC; CDR3: CASSFTGELYEQYF
J: TRBJ1-6; size: few; D: -; V: TRBV13; DNA: TGTGCCAGCAGCTTAGTGGGGGCGCTTCATTCACCCCTCCACTTT; CDR3: CASSLVGALHSPLHF
J: TRBJ2-1; size: few; D: TRBD1; V: TRBV9; DNA: TGTGCCAGCAGCGTATCGCCGACAGGGAGCAATGAGCAGTTCTTC; CDR3: CASSVSPTGSNEQFF
J: TRBJ2-7; size: -; D: TRBD1; V: TRBV27; DNA: TGTGCCAGCCGCTACCCGACAGGGCCAACCTACGAGCAGTACTTC; CDR3: CASRYPTGPTYEQYF
J: TRBJ1-3; size: few; D: TRBD1; V: TRBV9; DNA: TGTGCCAGCAGCGAGGGACAGTCGTATCTAGGAAACACCATATATTTT; CDR3: CASSEGQSYLGNTIYF
J: TRBJ2-7; size: -; D: TRBD1; V: TRBV6-5; DNA: TGTGCCAGCAGTTACTCGACAGGGTACTACGAGCAGTACTTC; CDR3: CASSYSTGYYEQYF